This T cell receptor beta chain emerged from a study of blood T cell repertoires in COVID-19 (dated by TCRdb to 2018 to 2020). Background on the whole study: Samples from collaborators originated in the United States, Italy and Spain and spanned both the acute and convalescent phases of COVID-19. The prospective study material was composed of cDNA or gDNA derived from T cells, B-cell-depleted T cells, or PBMCs. The dataset comprised deeply sampled blood TCRbeta repertoires from subjects exposed to, actively infected with, or recovered from COVID-19. A freely available public database, intended as a resource for researchers studying the immune response to SARS-CoV-2, is where the repertoires were released. The samples were drawn from two sources: the first 160 participants of the ongoing ImmuneRACE study, and fewer than 1,500 subjects contributed by 6 global collaborators. Sample metadata almost always included a de-identified subject ID, COVID-19 status, age in years and sex. Where HLA class I and class II types were available, the types were taken from metadata supplied by the sample provider, not from assay-based typing. On the study overall, not on this receptor specifically: Clinical and demographic metadata were provided uncurated, with the amount varying by source and participant.

TCRbeta CDR3 regions were amplified from genomic DNA by means of the immunoSEQ Assay, a bias-controlled multiplex PCR. Under the source paper's analysis protocol: Within the assay, amplification of reference gene primers was used to estimate how many nucleated cells each sample contained. To quantify the absolute abundance of each unique TCRbeta CDR3 rearrangement, sequence reads were collapsed and filtered. For each sample, productive Simpson clonality was calculated as the square root of Simpson's diversity index over productive rearrangements. TCRdb mirrors the immuneACCESS table, restricted to in-frame sequences. Some clones are absent from its copies; in checked studies, under half trace to an unresolved V gene, and the reason for the others is unknown. Clone size and the V and J calls come from that table; the DNA yielded D and trimming. Recorded for this sample are some 240,000 clones; about 82% of them occurred a single time. The ten largest clones capture around 2.5% of the sample.

In the case of this clone: Its antigen remains undetermined. No base quality values were provided; no much bigger clone lies one nucleotide off.

As encoded in the germline V gene (reference sequence), CDR1 is MNHNY while CDR2 is SVGAGI. V was cut back by 7 bases and J by 4 bases, leaving a gap of 20 bases between them. The CDR3 sequence holds 15 residues, the cysteine and phenylalanine included. This entry keeps only the CDR3 DNA: 45 bases, framed from base 1. One collaborating source in Seattle enrolled patients during active infection and followed them longitudinally through the course of disease. Each collaborating institution followed its own protocols to collect whole blood in K2EDTA tubes. Collaborator samples were shipped for TCRbeta analysis as frozen whole blood, isolated PBMCs, or DNA extracted from either sample type.

The V and J segments used are TRBV6-6 and TRBJ2-7, with no D gene named confidently. The clonotype comes from a woman in her 70s with COVID-19, enrolled during active disease. The sequenced sample was peripheral blood. The CDR3 reads CASITGAADLYEQYF. The nucleotides read TGTGCCAGCATCACCGGTGCGGCGGATCTGTACGAGCAGTACTTC.